This paragraph covers one T cell receptor (beta chain) sequence. This clone appeared once. Which antigen it targets is not known. There are no base qualities to consult, and no much larger clone falls within one base. This sample is part of a study of T cells in localized non-small cell lung cancer (dated by TCRdb to about 2020). Describing the broader study: The study analyzed T cell repertoires of 236 early-stage NSCLC patients, comparing tumors and uninvolved tumor-adjacent lungs. The cohort was made up of around 220 treatment-naive NSCLC patients whose localized lung tumors had been resected. NSCLC patients had a mean age of around 66 years, and 129 were male and over 85 female.

At diagnosis, tumor, uninvolved tumor-adjacent lung and peripheral blood were collected and then preserved as a mix of FFPE and fresh-frozen material. For TCR repertoire profiling, blood samples were analyzed in the form of peripheral blood mononuclear cells. TCR beta CDR3 regions were sequenced from DNA using the immunoSEQ Assay. On the study's bioinformatics: T cell density was computed as TCR beta template counts normalized to usable DNA estimated by amplifying housekeeping genes. Richness was estimated with the preseqR package, extrapolating to 400,000 templates for PBMC samples and 120,000 templates for tissue samples. Clonality was defined by subtracting Pielou's evenness from one. To identify tissue-enriched TCRs, differential abundance testing was run on productive amino-acid clonotypes with a minimum total count of 5 and an alpha of 0.1. The Jaccard Index and the Morisita Overlap Index were used to quantify repertoire overlap between compartments. GLIPH grouped TCR beta CDR3s together with public tetramer-defined viral CDR3s, and a viral motif had to include at least three viral sequences and show V-gene enrichment. Here the immuneACCESS table is served through TCRdb, limited to in-frame sequences with V and J called. Missing clones are a known gap in these copies; in checked studies unresolved V genes cover under half, and the rest lacks a known reason. That table gives V, J and clone size, and the DNA gave D and trimming. The sample yields approximately 52,000 clones; 86% were counted once. The top ten clones comprise under 20% of the sample.

CDR1 and CDR2, per the germline V gene (reference sequence), are GTSNPN and SVGIG. Between the V and J ends, shortened by 1 base and 5 bases respectively, the junction contains 12 bases. Inclusive of the bounding cysteine and phenylalanine, the CDR3 is 14 residues long. Of the read, only the CDR3 DNA is kept; its 42 bases are in frame from base 1. What the authors observed across the whole study: Higher blood T cell density associated with longer overall survival, while higher adjacent-lung clonality associated with shorter survival. A median of 57 of the top 100 tumor clones turned up in the paired uninvolved adjacent lung, and around 27 of those clones also ranked among the top 100 of that same adjacent lung. Uninvolved tumor-adjacent lung showed the highest T cell clonality, higher than tumor, which suggests more focused antigenic responses in the adjacent lung. Because of the exploratory design, TCR variables were selected using unadjusted p-values without false-discovery rate correction. Because multi-region tumor sequencing was not performed, intratumor heterogeneity could not be ruled out.

The receptor chain draws on TRBV30 and TRBJ2-1; the D gene assignment is ambiguous. This specimen was peripheral blood, taken before any cancer treatment. The clonotype was recovered from a male donor aged 60 or older with stage III squamous cell lung carcinoma. In nucleotide form, the sequence is TGTGCCTGGAGTGGGTCCTCCGGACACAATGAGCAGTTCTTC. This yields the protein CAWSGSSGHNEQFF.